This T cell receptor beta chain was obtained from a study of CD8+ T cells in alopecia areata. Once RNA had been extracted, it was reverse transcribed into cDNA to act as the sequencing template. Sequencing used immunoSEQ multiplex PCR; TCRdb keeps in-frame clones, though not all of them. The data show 110,000 to 150,000 clones, with roughly 53% seen just once and around 6% held by the top ten. This CDR3 comprises 13 residues. Trimming left V 4 bases short and J 7 bases short, with 11 bases between. Germline loops: CDR1 SNHLY, CDR2 FYNNEI. Material: CD4+ T cells sorted from blood, obtained at week 0. The rearrangement joins TRBV2 to TRBJ1-5; D is ambiguous. The clonotype comes from a human donor with alopecia areata. The CDR3 spells CASSVRGLQPQHF. CDR3 bases: TGTGCCAGCAGTGTTAGAGGACTCCAGCCCCAGCATTTT.